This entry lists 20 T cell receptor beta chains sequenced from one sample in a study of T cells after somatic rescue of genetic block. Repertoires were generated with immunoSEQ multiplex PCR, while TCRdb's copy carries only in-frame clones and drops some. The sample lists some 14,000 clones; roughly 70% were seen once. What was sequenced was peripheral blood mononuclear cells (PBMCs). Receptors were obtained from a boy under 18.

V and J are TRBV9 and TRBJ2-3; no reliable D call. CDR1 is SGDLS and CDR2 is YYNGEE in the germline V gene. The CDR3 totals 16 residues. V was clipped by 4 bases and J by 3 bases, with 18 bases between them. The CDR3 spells CASSPRLGKDTDTQYF. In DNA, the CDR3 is TGTGCCAGCAGCCCCCGACTGGGAAAGGATACAGATACGCAGTATTTT.

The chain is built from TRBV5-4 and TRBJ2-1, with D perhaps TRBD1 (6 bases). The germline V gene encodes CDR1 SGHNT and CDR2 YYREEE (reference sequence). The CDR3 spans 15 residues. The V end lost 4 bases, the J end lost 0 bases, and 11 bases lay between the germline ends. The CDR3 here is CASSRDTYSYNEQFF. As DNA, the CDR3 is TGTGCCAGCAGCAGGGACACCTACTCCTACAATGAGCAGTTCTTC.

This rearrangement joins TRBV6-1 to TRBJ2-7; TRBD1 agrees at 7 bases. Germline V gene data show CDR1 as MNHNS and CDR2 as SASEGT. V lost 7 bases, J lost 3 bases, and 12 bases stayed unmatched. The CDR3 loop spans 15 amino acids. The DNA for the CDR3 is TGTGCCAGCACCAACTTACTGGACAGGAGCTACGAGCAGTACTTC. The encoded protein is CASTNLLDRSYEQYF.

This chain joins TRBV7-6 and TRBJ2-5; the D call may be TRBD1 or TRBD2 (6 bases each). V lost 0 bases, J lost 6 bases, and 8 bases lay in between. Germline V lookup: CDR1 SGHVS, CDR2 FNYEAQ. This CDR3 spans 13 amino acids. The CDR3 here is CASSLARGQTQYF. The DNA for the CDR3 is TGTGCCAGCAGCTTAGCCCGGGGGCAGACCCAGTACTTC.

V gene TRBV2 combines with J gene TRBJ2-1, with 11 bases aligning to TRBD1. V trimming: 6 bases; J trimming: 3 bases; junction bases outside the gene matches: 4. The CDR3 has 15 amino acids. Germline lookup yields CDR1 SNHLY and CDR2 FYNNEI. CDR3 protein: CASSLGTGGYNEQFF. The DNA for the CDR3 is TGTGCCAGCAGCCTAGGGACAGGGGGCTACAATGAGCAGTTCTTC.

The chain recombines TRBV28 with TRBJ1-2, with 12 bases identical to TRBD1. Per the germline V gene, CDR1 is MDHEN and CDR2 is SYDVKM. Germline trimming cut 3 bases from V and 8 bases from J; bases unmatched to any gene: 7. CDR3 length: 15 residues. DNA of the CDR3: TGTGCCAGCAGTTTGACCGGGACAGGGGGCAGAGGCTACACCTTC. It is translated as CASSLTGTGGRGYTF.

The CDR3 region has the DNA TGTGCCAGCAGCGAACAGTGGGGTAATTCACCCCTCCACTTT. Translated, it gives CASSEQWGNSPLHF. This chain uses TRBV7-9 with TRBJ1-6; D remains unclear. Germline CDR1 and CDR2: SEHNR and FQNEAQ (reference sequence). The CDR3 has 14 residues. The V end was cut by 5 bases, the J end by 6 bases, with 11 bases between.

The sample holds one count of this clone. The CDR3 here is CASSQGPGPLGSYEQYF. In DNA, the CDR3 is TGTGCCAGCAGCCAAGGGCCTGGGCCCCTGGGTTCCTACGAGCAGTACTTC. This chain uses TRBV4-2 with TRBJ2-7; D is unclear. This CDR3 has 17 amino acids. The V end lost 1 base, the J end lost 1 base, and 17 bases lay between the germline ends. Germline V gene data show CDR1 as LGHNA and CDR2 as YNFKEQ.

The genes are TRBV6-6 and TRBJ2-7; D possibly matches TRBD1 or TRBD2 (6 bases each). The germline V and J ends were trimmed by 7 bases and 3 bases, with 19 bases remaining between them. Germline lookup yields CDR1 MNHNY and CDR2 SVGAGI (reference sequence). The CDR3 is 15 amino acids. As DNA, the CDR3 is TGTGCCAGCATTTCCACCGGGGGCAGATTCTACGAGCAGTACTTC. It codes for CASISTGGRFYEQYF.

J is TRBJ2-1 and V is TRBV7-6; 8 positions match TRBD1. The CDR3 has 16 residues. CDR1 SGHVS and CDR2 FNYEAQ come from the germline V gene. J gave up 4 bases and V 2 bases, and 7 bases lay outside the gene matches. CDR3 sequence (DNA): TGTGCCAGCAGCTTAACCAGACAGGGGAGGTACAATGAGCAGTTCTTC. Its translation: CASSLTRQGRYNEQFF.

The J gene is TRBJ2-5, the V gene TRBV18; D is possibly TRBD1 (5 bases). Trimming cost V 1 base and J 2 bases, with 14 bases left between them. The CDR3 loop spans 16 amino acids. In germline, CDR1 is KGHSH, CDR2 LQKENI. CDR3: CASSPRRQGVQETQYF. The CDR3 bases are TGTGCCAGCTCACCACGTCGGCAGGGCGTACAAGAGACCCAGTACTTC. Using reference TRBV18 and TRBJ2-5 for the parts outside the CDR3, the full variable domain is NAGVMQNPRHLVRRRGQEARLRCSPMKGHSHVYWYRQLPEEGLKFMVYLQKENIIDESGMPKERFSAEFPKEGPSILRIQQVVRGDSAAYFCASSPRRQGVQETQYFGPGTRLLVL.

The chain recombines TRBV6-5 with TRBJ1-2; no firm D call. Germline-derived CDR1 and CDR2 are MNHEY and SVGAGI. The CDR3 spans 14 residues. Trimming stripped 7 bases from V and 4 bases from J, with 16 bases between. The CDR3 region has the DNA TGTGCCAGCAACCTCCCGGGGAACTTCTATGGCTACACCTTC. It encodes CASNLPGNFYGYTF.

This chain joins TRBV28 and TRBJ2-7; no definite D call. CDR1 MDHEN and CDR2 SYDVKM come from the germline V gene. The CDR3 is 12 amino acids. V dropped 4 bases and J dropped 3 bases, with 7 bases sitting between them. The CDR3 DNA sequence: TGTGCCAGCAGTTGGGCTTTCTACGAGCAGTACTTC. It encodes CASSWAFYEQYF. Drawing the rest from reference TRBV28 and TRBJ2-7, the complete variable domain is DVKVTQSSRYLVKRTGEKVFLECVQDMDHENMFWYRQDPGLGLRLIYFSYDVKMKEKGDIPEGYSVSREKKERFSLILESASTNQTSMYLCASSWAFYEQYFGPGTRLTVT.

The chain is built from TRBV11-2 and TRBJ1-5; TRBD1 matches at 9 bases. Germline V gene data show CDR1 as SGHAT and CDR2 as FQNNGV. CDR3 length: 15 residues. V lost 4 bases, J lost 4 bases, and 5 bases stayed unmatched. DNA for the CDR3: TGTGCCAGCAGCTCCAACAGGGGGCCTAATCAGCCCCAGCATTTT. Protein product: CASSSNRGPNQPQHF.

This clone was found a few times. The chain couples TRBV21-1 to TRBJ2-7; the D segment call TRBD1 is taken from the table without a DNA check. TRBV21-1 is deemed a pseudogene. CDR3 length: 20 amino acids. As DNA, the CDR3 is TGTGCCAGCAGCAAAGCCCACCGGGGGACAGGGGTAGAAAGCTCCTACGAGCAGTACTTC. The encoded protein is CASSKAHRGTGVESSYEQYF.

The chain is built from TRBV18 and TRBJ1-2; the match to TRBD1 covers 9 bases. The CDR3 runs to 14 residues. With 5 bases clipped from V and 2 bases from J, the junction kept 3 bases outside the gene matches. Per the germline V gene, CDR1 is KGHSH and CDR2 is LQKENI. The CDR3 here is CASSSGTGNYGYTF. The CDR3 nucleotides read TGTGCCAGCTCATCCGGGACAGGGAACTATGGCTACACCTTC.

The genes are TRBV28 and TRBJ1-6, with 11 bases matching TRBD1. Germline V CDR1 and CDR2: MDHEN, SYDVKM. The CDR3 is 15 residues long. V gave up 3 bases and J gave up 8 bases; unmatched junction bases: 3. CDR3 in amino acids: CASSFWTGGHSPLHF. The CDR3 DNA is TGTGCCAGCAGTTTTTGGACAGGGGGCCATTCACCCCTCCACTTT.

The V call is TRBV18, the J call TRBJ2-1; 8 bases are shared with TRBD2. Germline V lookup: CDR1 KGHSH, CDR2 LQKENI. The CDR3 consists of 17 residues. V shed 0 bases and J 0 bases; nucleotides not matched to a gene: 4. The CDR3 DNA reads TGTGCCAGCTCACCACCCAGACTAGCGAGCTCCTACAATGAGCAGTTCTTC. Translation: CASSPPRLASSYNEQFF.

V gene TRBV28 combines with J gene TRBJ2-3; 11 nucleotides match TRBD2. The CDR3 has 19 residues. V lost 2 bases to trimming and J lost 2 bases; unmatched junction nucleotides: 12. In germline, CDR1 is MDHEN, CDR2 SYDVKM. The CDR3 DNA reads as TGTGCCAGCAGTTTAGCGCCCCCACTAGCGGGAGTTTTCACAGATACGCAGTATTTT. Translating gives CASSLAPPLAGVFTDTQYF.

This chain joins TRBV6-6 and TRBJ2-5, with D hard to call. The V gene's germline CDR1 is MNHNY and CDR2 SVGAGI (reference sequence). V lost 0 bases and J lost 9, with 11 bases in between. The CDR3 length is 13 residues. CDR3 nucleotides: TGTGCCAGCAGTTACTCCCCCGGTAGGGCCCAGTACTTC. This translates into CASSYSPGRAQYF.